This T cell receptor (beta chain) is drawn from a study of shared clonotypes between healthy human individuals (dated by TCRdb to 2019 to 2021). Background on the whole study: The cohort comprised two women and three men aged 18 to 49 years. For each donor, three plates each were used for CD4 naive and CD4 memory, two plates were used for CD8 naive, and one plate was used for CD8 memory. To estimate repertoire size and how much clonotype sharing occurs between individuals, the study deeply sequenced the blood TCR repertoires of a handful of healthy adults. Different laboratories and diverse techniques were used to prepare libraries and sequence TCR repertoires, to increase sequencing depth and limit assay-specific biases. Per donor, leukapheresis produced somewhere between about 0.94 and 9.5 billion PBMCs.

Using the deep immunoSEQ assay, TCR CDR3 regions were amplified from genomic DNA by multiplex PCR. For each cell subset, the extracted genomic DNA was distributed evenly across all wells of several immunoSEQ 96-well plates, and each plate served as one replicate. For sorted subsets, each replicate PCR was loaded with approximately 0.2 ug genomic DNA, equivalent to approximately 33,000 T cell genomes. Purified libraries were quantified with a Qubit 3.0 fluorometer, sized on a Bioanalyzer 2100, and re-quantified with the KAPA Library Quantification kit. Every immunoSEQ 96-well plate was sequenced on a separate single-read 150-cycle Illumina NextSeq 550 flow cell. As for how the authors treated the data: Because the immunoSEQ output held only junctional sequences and lacked quality scores, the filtering could not match the filtering applied to full-length reads. Sequences were annotated with PyIR, a Python wrapper for IgBLAST v1.9, and V/J genes and CDR3 were assigned using IMGT germline references. Reads with weak V/J assignments (E-value above 1e-6), missing CDR3, stop codons, out-of-frame junctions, or ambiguous translated residues were removed. V3J clonotypes were defined by identical inferred V gene, J gene, and CDR3 amino acid sequence. The percentage overlap between two repertoires was calculated by dividing the number of shared unique clonotypes by the size of the smaller repertoire. Richness of each repertoire was evaluated using RTK rarefaction, the Chao1 estimator, and Recon v2.1 estimates of unobserved clonotypes. For all TCRbeta clonotypes obtained by the gDNA method from several donors, generation probabilities were computed with OLGA. This is the immuneACCESS table as TCRdb keeps it, with only in-frame sequences that have V and J called. A part of the clones is gone; compared with another copy, unresolved V genes explain less than half, and the rest is unexplained. Clone size and V and J calls were adopted from that table, with D and trimming inferred from the DNA. The sample table holds about 610,000 clones, of which about 96% were seen once. Approximately 0.1% of the sample comes from the top ten.

CD8 naive samples were CD45RO-negative cells positively selected for CCR7, giving a CD45RA+CCR7+ population that excluded TemRA cells. Healthy HIV-negative adults with no recently reported acute infections or vaccinations were included as donors. Every donor was a Caucasian adult residing in Nashville, Tennessee, USA. Blood was collected by leukapheresis, and PBMCs were isolated by Ficoll-Histopaque density gradient centrifugation and then cryopreserved in liquid nitrogen vapor phase. Analytical flow cytometry was used to check the purity and quantity of each magnetically sorted T cell population. Genomic DNA was isolated from every sorted fraction and measured by UV absorbance on a Nanodrop 2000c. A note on this clone: It lacks a known antigen. No base quality values were provided; no much bigger clone lies one nucleotide off.

On the study overall, not on this receptor specifically: Incomplete sequencing was indicated by rarefaction of sorted-subset datasets, despite the large sequencing depth. The genetic and exposure-history diversity represented was limited by the small number of donors. Based on pairwise subsampling, the degree of clonotype sharing among donors was expected to be affected by sequencing depth. Larger estimated clonotype richness was generally found for naive subsets than for memory subsets. Compared with non-shared clonotypes, clonotypes shared by all four sorted-subset donors had higher generation probabilities. Sharing across a few donors was observed for about 5% of naive CD4, over 3% of naive CD8, around 2.5% of memory CD4, and about 0.39% of memory CD8 clonotypes. Only blood was sampled, and tissue TCR repertoires likely differ from those in blood.

The germline V gene provides CDR1 MDHEN and CDR2 SYDVKM. V and J lose 7 bases and 1 base, and a span of 7 bases separates them. The CDR3 contains 13 residues, cysteine and phenylalanine counted. Solely the CDR3 DNA is kept, with 39 bases framed from the first base. The sequenced sample consisted of naive CD8+ T cells sorted from blood. The cell subset or site label here, explained by the study, means: CD45RA+CCR7+. The rearrangement joined TRBV28 to TRBJ2-2, with the D gene call left open. This TCR derives from a woman aged 30 to 39 in good health. The DNA sequence is TGTGCCAGCACGGCAGAGAACACCGGGGAGCTGTTTTTT. This gives the protein CASTAENTGELFF.